The subject of this entry is one TCR beta chain. Its antigen is unknown. An end of the junction does not agree with germline; a read error may underlie this. There were TCR beta CDR3 regions amplified from RNA transcripts. In the first-round RT-PCR of the TCR CDR3, the HTBI primer set was used. TCRdb re-called the multiplex PCR reads through MiXCR, storing one row per CDR3 protein. Found here are about 600,000 distinct CDR3 sequences, roughly 15% of them singletons; the top ten hold approximately 12%. This sample was included in a study of T cells in Graves' hyperthyroidism and ophthalmopathy. The CDR3 sequence is 15 residues long. Per germline, CDR1 MDHEN and CDR2 SYDVKM. Study findings and constraints: Blood samples included most of the expanded thyroid clonotypes exceeding 0.001.

The clonotype was recovered from a woman in her forties or fifties with Graves' ophthalmopathy. What was sequenced was blood. The chain has TRBV28 and TRBJ1-1; the D gene is possibly TRBD1 (5 bases). This CDR3 reads CASSTYRRTNTVAFF. CDR3 DNA sequence: TGTGCCAGCAGTACCTACAGGAGAACTAACACTGTAGCTTTCTTT.